The sequence of this T cell receptor beta chain was determined in a study of blood T cell repertoires in COVID-19. Sequencing was performed with immunoSEQ multiplex PCR; in TCRdb, only in-frame clones are kept and a portion is missing. The sample has just over 150,000 clones, roughly 90% seen once. Those enrolled, adults aged 18 to 89 years, came from about 24 US areas. Assignment of participants to cohorts was predicated upon participant-reported clinical history. CDR3 length equals 14 residues. The V gene lost 8 bases and the J gene lost 0 bases, with 13 bases spanning the gap. Per germline, CDR1 SGHVS and CDR2 FQNEAQ.

The clonotype comes from a woman in her forties or fifties who had recovered from COVID-19. Sequencing was carried out using PBMCs or T cells enriched from blood (not recorded which). This chain joins TRBV7-8 and TRBJ2-5; TRBD2 might be the D (6 bases). CDR3 DNA sequence: TGTGCCAGCGTTCCTTGGGGGGACCAAGAGACCCAGTACTTC. Translation: CASVPWGDQETQYF.